The entry that follows covers one T cell receptor (beta chain) sequence. This clone was recorded only once. Its antigen is still unknown. Base qualities are not recorded, but no much larger clone differs from it by a single base. In total, roughly 710 healthy bone marrow donors made up the cohort. Cohort members were all nominally healthy when sampled, although unrecorded immune exposures were likely present. The donor tested CMV seropositive, placing the donor among the 310 or so seropositive members of the cohort. A peripheral blood sample was provided by each donor, and peripheral blood mononuclear cells were used for TCR beta sequencing. The Qiagen DNeasy Blood Extraction Kit was used to extract genomic DNA from the blood cell samples. Receptor libraries were prepared by the immunoSEQ multiplex PCR assay. The multiplex PCR relied on a mix of 60 forward primers for TCR Vbeta segments and 13 reverse primers for TCR Jbeta segments. The CDR3 region of rearranged TCR beta genes was amplified from genomic DNA by a multiplex PCR assay. Amplified TCR beta libraries were sequenced as 87-base-pair reads on the Illumina HiSeq System. The paper's data handling went like this. In a later analysis, some 80 million unique TCR beta chains were counted across the 650 to 700 repertoires, and some 10 million of these chains were shared by at least two donors. To remove PCR and sequencing errors, raw reads were error-corrected and collapsed into unique sequences using a nearest-neighbor algorithm that merged closely related sequences. To assign V, D and J gene segments, CDR3 sequences were aligned to IMGT reference sequences. For a sequence to be retained, at least a six-nucleotide match to both a V gene segment and a J gene segment was required. Rearrangements were classified as productive when the CDR3 lacked stop codons and remained in frame with V and J, and all other rearrangements were classified as non-productive. Following IMGT convention, CDR3 was defined as the stretch from the second conserved V-encoded cysteine to the conserved J-encoded phenylalanine. Sequences without an unambiguous match to a single V gene segment were excluded from the earlier analysis of 500 to 700 of the donors. In an earlier analysis of 450 to 700 of the donors, V segments were called functional above 56.7% productive rearrangements and were called segregating when the between-donor standard deviation exceeded 5%. A statistical classification framework was built to diagnose cytomegalovirus status from the catalog of TCR beta chain sequences. In a later analysis, TCR nucleotide sequences were compared against IMGT/GENE-DB human TR gene sequences so that V and J genes could be assigned. In a later analysis, CDR3 sequences and most-parsimonious VDJ recombination scenarios were assigned using the TCRdist pipeline. In a later analysis, each TCR beta chain was defined by its CDR3 amino acid sequence together with its V-gene family, and reads without a unique V-gene family were excluded. To address suspected cross-contamination and a sequencing artifact, a later analysis removed 592 highly shared, low-generation-probability nucleotide sequences. In a later analysis, a clonal expansion index for each public chain was calculated from normalized within-repertoire ranks of inferred template counts. A later analysis computed generation probabilities with a VDJ recombination model fitted to out-of-frame rearrangements, and checked the results against IGoR. Hypergeometric tests were used in a later analysis to score TCR-TCR, TCR-HLA and TCR-CMV co-occurrence, with a repertoire-size bias correction applied to the TCR pairs. To estimate false discovery rates, a later analysis permuted the HLA or CMV assignments 20 times. A later analysis grouped co-occurring TCRs with DBSCAN, adding TCRdist sequence similarity when clustering within HLA-allele-positive subsets. Repertoires with fewer than 30,000 or more than 120,000 public chains were left out of co-occurrence clustering, as were a handful of repertoires with anomalous nucleotide sharing. The table was pulled from immuneACCESS by TCRdb, which kept in-frame rearrangements only. Such tables lose some clones; where checked, under half of the loss comes from unresolved V genes, and the rest has no known cause. The DNA gave D and trimming, while V, J and clone size come from that table. Here the sample has about 120,000 clones; about 64% occur a single time. About 8.3% of the sample lies in the top ten.

This record belongs to a study of cytomegalovirus exposure and HLA in healthy donors (dated by TCRdb to about 2017). As for the study more broadly: An earlier analysis of fewer than 750 of the donors reported 250 to 300 Gb of sequence data and 95 million to 120 million unique TCR beta sequences obtained from 150 million to 200 million T cells. An early release that covered about 600 HLA-typed donors contained about 300 gigabases of sequencing data and around 80 million unique TCR sequences. Among the roughly 390 genotyped donors, around 79% belonged to the genetic ancestry cluster associated with self-reported Caucasian donors. The study was designed to test whether signatures of past pathogen exposure could be identified by cataloging public T cell receptors. The T cell repertoires of roughly 660 subjects were profiled by immunosequencing and related to cytomegalovirus serostatus. In addition to the first cohort of several hundred subjects, a separate validation cohort of 100 to 150 different subjects was used. The study combined high-throughput TCR immunosequencing, statistical association of individual TCRs with disease status, and machine learning to predict cytomegalovirus infection status. To study patterns of TCR occurrence, a later analysis re-analyzed previously published TCR beta repertoires from more than 550 donors and added high-resolution HLA genotyping. In the later analysis, no new phenotypic data were used to find candidate immune exposures; instead, reliance was placed on TCR beta sequences and their occurrence across donors. An earlier analysis of 587 of the donors used high-throughput TCR beta sequencing to judge whether each TCR beta V gene segment behaved as functional or pseudogenic. Alongside the repertoire data, information on donor age, sex, ethnicity and CMV serostatus was compiled. A later genetic analysis took genome-wide SNP genotypes for about 55% of the roughly 670 donors and used that subset as a discovery cohort. Every discovery cohort repertoire had been produced on one sequencing platform. HLA typing covered class I and class II loci at four-digit resolution. Typing coverage varied by locus: roughly 620-640 donors for A, B, C, DRB1 and DQB1; roughly 520 for DQA1; 600 to 610 for DPA1; around 490 for DPB1. Roughly five DR-DQ haplotypes were handled as single units for association and clustering, since linkage in the cohort was strong. Among several hundred genotyped donors of the cohort, an average of roughly 230,000 unique TCR beta nucleotide sequences was sequenced per donor, of which about 18% were non-productive.

Study-wide conclusions, independent of this receptor: The earlier analysis of a few hundred of the donors excluded roughly 17 rarely observed V segments, including chromosome 9 orphons, because counts were too low. A later analysis found that TCR association rates varied across HLA loci, with DRB1 alleles showing the most associated TCRs and HLA-C alleles the fewest. Because some donors lacked HLA typing at each locus, the association tests relied only on the typed subset. The authors suggested that the approach could potentially be generalized to other disease states and immunological phenotypes. A further reported finding was that TCR beta sequences accurately predicted the HLA-A and HLA-B alleles for most subjects in the first cohort. While some public TCRs were present in many individuals, most TCR sequences turned up only very rarely across donors. In a later analysis, HLA-associated TCR beta chains were found to be more clonally expanded and to have lower generation probabilities than equally common non-associated chains. In vitro tests confirmed that a few of the cytomegalovirus-associated TCR beta chains recognize cytomegalovirus antigens. A later genetic analysis associated a missense DCLRE1C variant with V-gene and J-gene trimming of TCR beta chains, and an independent cohort replicated the association. In a later genetic analysis, fewer N-insertions in productive TCRs were reported among donors in an Asian-associated ancestry cluster than the approximately 630-donor mean. When HLA alleles, especially DR and DQ, strongly co-occurred, TCR associations were difficult to assign to individual alleles. A cluster of highly shared sequence variants was judged likely to represent a technical artifact of the sequencing pipeline. Most CMV-associated TCR beta chains appeared to be HLA-restricted in a later analysis, and the HLA associations seemed to be driven largely by CMV exposure. The only immune exposure information available for the cohort was CMV serostatus. A later analysis reported that several top co-occurrence clusters appeared linked to parvovirus B19, influenza, CMV and Epstein-Barr virus. Correlated functional status among segregating V segments might be attributable to linkage disequilibrium, but an unknown experimental factor could not be ruled out. The study gave a list of more than 150 TCR beta chains associated with cytomegalovirus. Some IMGT-functional V segments, including TRBV6-2 and TRBV6-3, could not be distinguished by the 87-base-pair reads and were therefore excluded. Presence/absence analyses assumed roughly uniform sequencing depth across donors, an assumption that may not hold. In both the original and validation cohorts, the classifier was reported to diagnose cytomegalovirus status with high specificity and sensitivity. A later analysis associated 15,000 or so TCR beta sequences with specific HLA alleles at a false discovery rate of 0.05. Broadly in line with IMGT annotations, most TCR beta V segments showed up in productive rearrangements about 87% or about 30% of the time in an earlier analysis of several hundred of the donors. In this cohort, only TCR beta chains were sequenced, and detectable features were limited by the absence of alpha or paired-chain data.

V loses 4 bases of germline sequence and J loses 2 bases, and the interval between the two ends is 10 bases. Looking up the germline V gene yields CDR1 SGHRS and CDR2 YFSETQ. From its cysteine to its phenylalanine, the CDR3 spans 14 amino acids. Only the CDR3 region is kept as DNA, spanning 42 bases read in frame from base 1. Sequenced: PBMCs. This TCR was sampled from a man between 18 and 29 years old in good health and CMV-seropositive. The rearranged segments are TRBV5-1 and TRBJ1-3; tentative D gene TRBD1, with 5 bases matching. The CDR3 protein is CASSPGGAGNTIYF. Here is the DNA: TGCGCCAGCAGCCCCGGAGGGGCTGGAAACACCATATATTTT.